A single sample is the source of the 26 T cell receptor beta chains below, sequenced in a study of human T cells and chemical hapten exposure (dated by TCRdb to 2020 to 2022). Libraries were made using RACE. For sequencing, a NextSeq 500 was employed. TCRdb trimmed the raw reads at Q25, called clones with MiXCR and kept productive beta chains. Duplicate CDR3 protein sequences are folded into a single record with the most common DNA and genes. For this sample there are about 64,000 distinct CDR3 sequences; approximately 10% appear just once. The ten largest clonotypes hold 3.5% to 4.5% of the sample. The meaning of the sample's time point label: pre-sensitization, week 0. The sample's treatment or condition label, decoded: therapeutic diphenylcyclopropenone sensitization with weekly scalp DPC. Here the sequenced sample was whole blood, taken in connection with sensitization to the hapten diphenylcyclopropenone (DPC). Receptors were obtained from a woman in her thirties or forties with alopecia areata. Some clones in this sample may be carry-over from other donors' samples.

This chain uses TRBV29-1 with TRBJ2-1, with D unclear. The germline gives CDR1 SQVTM, CDR2 ANQGSEA. V lost 3 bases to trimming and J lost 10 bases, with 10 bases between them. The CDR3 contains 11 residues. CDR3 in amino acids: CSVDPPGEQFF. In DNA form, the CDR3 reads TGCAGCGTTGACCCACCCGGCGAGCAGTTCTTC.

In this sample, this clonotype turned up a few times. The V gene is TRBV2, the J gene TRBJ2-5, with D possibly matching TRBD2 (6 bases). The V and J ends lost 4 bases and 0 bases respectively, with 9 bases between them. In germline, CDR1 is SNHLY, CDR2 FYNNEI. The CDR3 is 14 residues long. Written as DNA, the CDR3 is TGTGCCAGCAGTGCGGGGGAGTACCAAGAGACCCAGTACTTC. This codes for CASSAGEYQETQYF.

This clonotype was recorded many times. The chain joins TRBV6-6 to TRBJ1-1; D is uncertain. Germline V gives CDR1 MNHNY, CDR2 SVGAGI (reference sequence). The CDR3 extends over 13 amino acids. V gave up 6 bases and J gave up 1 base, with 9 bases separating them. This chain's CDR3 is CASRLDGNTEAFF. The CDR3 nucleotides are TGTGCCAGCAGACTGGACGGGAACACTGAAGCTTTCTTT.

This clonotype was observed many times. The chain recombines TRBV25-1 with TRBJ2-3, with D maybe TRBD1 (6 bases). V shed 8 bases and J shed 2 bases, with 17 bases lying between them. The CDR3 contains 15 residues. Germline V gives CDR1 MGHDK, CDR2 SYGVNS. CDR3 amino acids: CASGLAGVNTDTQYF. The CDR3 coding sequence is TGTGCCAGCGGATTAGCAGGGGTGAACACAGATACGCAGTATTTT. Full variable domain (outside the CDR3, taken from reference TRBV25-1 and TRBJ2-3): EADIYQTPRYLVIGTGKKITLECSQTMGHDKMYWYQQDPGMELHLIHYSYGVNSTEKGDLSSESTVSRIRTEHFPLTLESARPSHTSQYLCASGLAGVNTDTQYFGPGTRLTVL.

The chain uses TRBV29-1 and TRBJ2-1; TRBD2 is a possible D gene (6 bases). The CDR3 covers 13 residues. V was cut by 5 bases and J by 8 bases, with 16 bases left in between. The V gene's germline CDR1 is SQVTM and CDR2 ANQGSEA. The CDR3 DNA follows: TGCAGCGTTCTTCCGCTAGCGACCGATGAGCAGTTCTTC. It translates to CSVLPLATDEQFF.

This clonotype occurred many times. The V call is TRBV4-1, the J call TRBJ2-7; 10 bases are shared with TRBD1. Germline loops: CDR1 MGHRA, CDR2 YSYEKL. CDR3 size: 16 residues. The V segment lost 2 bases and the J segment 4 bases; nucleotides outside the gene matches: 8. CDR3 protein: CASSQYRDRGGYEQYF. DNA of the CDR3: TGCGCCAGCAGCCAATACCGGGACAGGGGAGGATACGAGCAGTACTTC.

The chain uses TRBV7-2 and TRBJ2-1; the D is unclear. Germline V gene lookup returns CDR1 SGHTA and CDR2 FQGNSA. The germline V and J ends were trimmed by 4 bases and 5 bases, with 12 bases remaining between them. The CDR3 length is 14 residues. CDR3 in amino acids: CASSSPNIHNEQFF. The CDR3 coding sequence is TGTGCCAGCAGCTCCCCGAATATCCACAATGAGCAGTTCTTC.

Notes on this clonotype: Just one base apart from a much larger clone, this may be a read error. The chain is built from TRBV28 and TRBJ1-5; D remains ambiguous. V shed 10 bases and J shed 3 bases, with 16 bases lying between them. There are 14 residues in the CDR3. Per germline, CDR1 MDHEN and CDR2 SYDVKM. In DNA form, the CDR3 reads TGTGCCATCAGCGCAGCGGTGATCAATCAGCCCCAGCATTTT. Its translation is CAISAAVINQPQHF.

This clonotype was recorded at least ten times. The rearrangement uses TRBV29-1 and TRBJ2-3; 8 bases match TRBD2. V lost 8 bases to trimming and J lost 2 bases; unmatched junction nucleotides: 9. This CDR3 region has 14 residues. CDR1 is SQVTM, CDR2 ANQGSEA, per germline. The CDR3 here is CSKTSGIHTDTQYF. The CDR3 region has the DNA TGCAGCAAAACTAGCGGTATACACACAGATACGCAGTATTTT.

The chain has TRBV20-1 and TRBJ1-5; D not resolved. This CDR3 is built from 13 residues. The V end lost 2 bases, the J end lost 4 bases, and 9 bases lay between the germline ends. CDR1 and CDR2 (germline): DFQATT, SNEGSKA (reference sequence). The DNA of the CDR3 is TGCAGTGCTAGATCCCCGGGGAATCAGCCCCAGCATTTT. Amino acid sequence: CSARSPGNQPQHF.

In this sample, this clonotype turned up many times. This chain links TRBV6-1 with TRBJ2-3; D is possibly TRBD2 (5 bases). The CDR3 loop spans 14 amino acids. The germline V gene encodes CDR1 MNHNS and CDR2 SASEGT. V lost 5 bases and J 2 bases, leaving 11 bases between the germline ends. The CDR3 region is CASSSGRDTDTQYF. The CDR3 nucleotides are TGTGCCAGCAGTAGCGGACGGGACACAGATACGCAGTATTTT.

This clonotype was recorded at least ten times. V is TRBV19 and J is TRBJ1-1; the D is unclear. The germline V and J ends were trimmed by 0 bases and 8 bases, with 13 bases remaining between them. The CDR3 is made up of 14 amino acids. The germline V gene encodes CDR1 LNHDA and CDR2 SQIVND (reference sequence). CDR3 nucleotide sequence: TGTGCCAGTAGTATAGATCTCCGACTCGGGGAAGCTTTCTTT. Its translation is CASSIDLRLGEAFF.

V gene TRBV28 combines with J gene TRBJ2-3, with 13 positions matching TRBD2. This CDR3 is 18 amino acids long. Per germline, CDR1 MDHEN and CDR2 SYDVKM. V lost 6 bases, J lost 1 base, and 10 bases stayed unmatched. The CDR3 bases are TGTGCCAGCAGAGGGAGGACTAGCGGGAGCCCTCGCACAGATACGCAGTATTTT. Encoded protein: CASRGRTSGSPRTDTQYF.

The chain has TRBV6-2 or TRBV6-3 and TRBJ2-7; 8 nucleotides line up with TRBD2. Unmatched junction bases numbered 6, after V lost 6 bases and J lost 8 bases. This CDR3 contains 12 residues. From germline, CDR1 is MNHEY and CDR2 SVGEGT. CDR3 region: CASSPGTRQQYF. The CDR3 bases are TGTGCCAGCAGCCCCGGGACTAGGCAGCAGTACTTC.

This clonotype was counted only a few times. CDR3 bases: TGTGCCAGCAGCCTTGGGGGGCCCCACTATGGCTACACCTTC. This encodes CASSLGGPHYGYTF. The rearrangement joins TRBV5-8 to TRBJ1-2; tentatively, D is TRBD1 (6 bases). This CDR3 is built from 14 residues. V was cut by 4 bases and J by 3 bases, with 13 bases left in between. Germline V gene lookup returns CDR1 SGHTS and CDR2 YDEGEE.

This clonotype was detected only a few times. V usage is TRBV14 and J usage is TRBJ2-5, with D unclear. The germline gives CDR1 SGHDN, CDR2 FVKESK. The CDR3 extends over 15 amino acids. Trimming pared 0 bases from V and 2 bases from J, leaving 10 bases between. The CDR3 DNA reads TGTGCCAGCAGCCAAGATCGATTCGGGCAAGAGACCCAGTACTTC. Protein sequence: CASSQDRFGQETQYF.

The chain has TRBV28 and TRBJ2-2, with 9 bases matching TRBD1. Trimming at V came to 1 base and at J to 4 bases, leaving 4 bases not matched to a gene. Germline V CDR1 and CDR2: MDHEN, SYDVKM. This CDR3 region has 16 residues. CDR3 sequence: CASSLYGTGTTGELFF. The CDR3, as DNA: TGTGCCAGCAGTTTATACGGGACAGGGACCACCGGGGAGCTGTTTTTT.

As concerns this clonotype: A read error may account for a junction end that differs from germline. V and J are TRBV6-2 or TRBV6-3 and TRBJ1-5, with D possibly matching TRBD1 (6 bases). Germline V CDR1 and CDR2: MNHEY, SVGEGT. The CDR3 covers 14 residues. The CDR3 bases are TGTACCAGCGGGGGCCGGCAGGGCAATCAGCCCCAGCATTTT. It codes for CTSGGRQGNQPQHF.

This chain joins TRBV4-3 and TRBJ2-1, with D perhaps TRBD1 (7 bases). V was cut by 4 bases and J by 3 bases, with 16 bases left in between. The V gene's germline CDR1 is LGHNA and CDR2 YSLEER. CDR3 size: 16 residues. CDR3 sequence reads: CASSPLRDSIYNEQFF. The CDR3 DNA reads as TGCGCCAGCAGCCCCTTGCGGGACAGCATCTACAATGAGCAGTTCTTC.

This clonotype was seen ten or more times. V is TRBV5-1 and J is TRBJ2-3; 8 bases are shared with TRBD2. Germline V gives CDR1 SGHRS, CDR2 YFSETQ. The CDR3 is 17 amino acids. Losses at the gene ends were 0 bases for V and 5 bases for J; bases not matched to a gene: 11. CDR3 nucleotides: TGCGCCAGCAGCTTGGGACTAGCGCACAAAGAGGGAGATACGCAGTATTTT. Protein product: CASSLGLAHKEGDTQYF.

This clonotype was seen ten or more times. The chain carries TRBV7-2 and TRBJ2-7; D remains unclear. In germline, CDR1 is SGHTA, CDR2 FQGNSA. V lost 3 bases to trimming and J lost 1 base, with 10 bases between them. CDR3 size: 14 residues. In nucleotides, the CDR3 is TGTGCCAGCAGCTTTGATGGCAGGTCCTACGAGCAGTACTTC. The encoded protein is CASSFDGRSYEQYF.

V and J are TRBV11-3 and TRBJ2-2; D is uncertain. This CDR3 is built from 11 residues. Germline CDR1 SGHNT, CDR2 YENEEA. The V and J ends lost 8 bases and 4 bases respectively, with 5 bases between them. The CDR3 here is CASRGTGELFF. The DNA of the CDR3 is TGTGCCAGCCGAGGCACCGGGGAGCTGTTTTTT.

J is TRBJ2-1 and V is TRBV29-1, with a tentative D call TRBD2 (6 bases). CDR3 length equals 16 residues. The V end was cut by 1 base, the J end by 4 bases, with 17 bases between. Germline values: CDR1 SQVTM, CDR2 ANQGSEA. The CDR3 nucleotides are TGCAGCGTTGAAGGTAGCGGTCTATTACTGTACAATGAGCAGTTCTTC. This gives the protein CSVEGSGLLLYNEQFF.

The chain joins TRBV5-5 to TRBJ2-1; tentatively, D is TRBD2 (7 bases). Looked up from germline, CDR1 is SGHKS and CDR2 is YYEKEE (reference sequence). Trimming stripped 0 bases from V and 7 bases from J, with 20 bases between. This CDR3 has 17 amino acids. Here the CDR3 reads CASSLGLRGALDNEQFF. In nucleotides, the CDR3 is TGTGCCAGCAGCTTGGGATTACGGGGGGCGCTGGATAATGAGCAGTTCTTC.

Details on this clonotype: A much larger clone sits a single nucleotide away, making a read error possible. The V and J genes are TRBV9 and TRBJ2-2, with TRBD2 as a possible D gene (5 bases). The CDR3 is made up of 14 amino acids. Germline CDR1 is SGDLS and CDR2 is YYNGEE. The CDR3 spells CASSVDPNTGELYF. CDR3 coding DNA: TGTGCCAGCAGCGTAGACCCGAACACCGGGGAGCTGTATTTT.

The chain links TRBV6-5 to TRBJ1-2; TRBD1 might be the D (6 bases). This CDR3 is built from 15 residues. Looked up from germline, CDR1 is MNHEY and CDR2 is SVGAGI. V lost 6 bases and J lost 4, with 18 bases in between. Written as DNA, the CDR3 is TGTGCCAGCAGCCCTATGGGGGGCGTGGCCTATGGCTACACCTTC. It is translated as CASSPMGGVAYGYTF.